These 23 T cell receptor beta chains were all obtained from the same sample, sequenced in a study of cytomegalovirus exposure and HLA in healthy donors. Use of 60 Vbeta and 13 Jbeta primers characterized the PCR. The assay was immunoSEQ multiplex PCR, and TCRdb's table has in-frame clones only and misses some. The table shows 160,000 or so clones, with over 70% occurring only once. Sample: PBMCs. The origin of the receptors is a man in his fifties in good health and CMV-seropositive.

This clone occurred a few times. The genes are TRBV9 and TRBJ2-3, with TRBD2 identical over 10 bases. The CDR3 is 16 amino acids. The trim removed 4 bases at V and 0 bases at J, leaving 5 bases unmatched. Per the germline V gene, CDR1 is SGDLS and CDR2 is YYNGEE. CDR3 in DNA: TGTGCCAGCAGCACAACTAGCGGGATTAGCACAGATACGCAGTATTTT. Its protein is CASSTTSGISTDTQYF.

The chain combines TRBV10-3 with TRBJ1-2, with D maybe TRBD1 (5 bases). The V and J ends lost 0 bases and 3 bases respectively, with 8 bases between them. Germline CDR1 and CDR2: ENHRY and SYGVKD. The CDR3 is made up of 14 amino acids. The CDR3 here is CAISESTAYYGYTF. The CDR3 nucleotides are TGTGCCATCAGTGAGTCGACAGCCTACTATGGCTACACCTTC.

This clone was seen once. This chain joins TRBV6-5 and TRBJ1-1; weak D call: TRBD1 (6 bases). Trimming removed 7 bases at V and 1 base at J, with 10 bases between. Per the germline V gene, CDR1 is MNHEY and CDR2 is SVGAGI. This CDR3 is built from 13 residues. The CDR3 DNA is TGTGCCAGCACCTTAGGGGGGAACACTGAAGCTTTCTTT. Its protein is CASTLGGNTEAFF.

The chain joins TRBV5-1 to TRBJ1-4; D is unresolved. CDR3 length equals 15 residues. Trimming took 8 bases from V and 0 from J, leaving 14 bases between them. Germline CDR1 reads SGHRS; CDR2 reads YFSETQ. CDR3 sequence reads: CARYAGVPTNEKLFF. As DNA, the CDR3 is TGCGCCAGATACGCAGGCGTACCAACTAATGAAAAACTGTTTTTT.

The chain carries TRBV5-1 and TRBJ1-4; D perhaps matches TRBD1 (6 bases). CDR1 is SGHRS and CDR2 is YFSETQ in the germline V gene. V was trimmed by 5 bases and J by 7 bases, leaving 15 bases between them. The CDR3 totals 14 residues. The CDR3 here is CASRTGQLGEKLFF. Written as DNA, the CDR3 is TGCGCCAGCAGGACAGGTCAACTCGGTGAAAAACTGTTTTTT.

This clone showed up just a few times. This chain uses TRBV5-1 with TRBJ2-5, with D possibly matching TRBD1 (6 bases). Looked up from germline, CDR1 is SGHRS and CDR2 is YFSETQ. V lost 5 bases and J lost 2, with 7 bases in between. CDR3 length: 12 residues. The CDR3 DNA follows: TGCGCCAGCAGTCAGGGGCAAGAGACCCAGTACTTC. As protein: CASSQGQETQYF.

V gene TRBV28 combines with J gene TRBJ1-3; TRBD1 matches at 7 bases. The V segment lost 6 bases and the J segment 0 bases; nucleotides outside the gene matches: 8. CDR1 MDHEN and CDR2 SYDVKM come from the germline V gene. The CDR3 covers 16 residues. CDR3 DNA: TGTGCCAGCAGACCCGGGACAGTCAGCTCTGGAAACACCATATATTTT. Its translation: CASRPGTVSSGNTIYF.

The chain carries TRBV28 and TRBJ2-7; TRBD2 aligns across 7 bases. Per the germline V gene, CDR1 is MDHEN and CDR2 is SYDVKM. This CDR3 contains 17 residues. The junction had 14 bases not matched to a gene; V was cut back by 3 bases and J by 3 bases. The CDR3 sequence is CASSFPKAGEGSYEQYF. CDR3 nucleotide sequence: TGTGCCAGCAGTTTCCCCAAGGCGGGGGAAGGAAGCTACGAGCAGTACTTC.

The chain carries TRBV25-1 and TRBJ1-1; a weak D match, TRBD1 (5 bases). Germline assignment: CDR1 MGHDK and CDR2 SYGVNS. There are 15 residues in the CDR3. V was trimmed by 4 bases and J by 1 base, leaving 13 bases between them. CDR3: CASSASVQGNTEAFF. In DNA, the CDR3 is TGTGCCAGCAGTGCCTCGGTGCAGGGGAACACTGAAGCTTTCTTT.

This rearrangement joins TRBV11-2 to TRBJ2-5, with D possibly being TRBD2 (5 bases). The CDR3 is made up of 13 amino acids. Trimming shortened V by 5 bases and J by 2 bases, and 9 bases separated the two germline ends. Per germline, CDR1 SGHAT and CDR2 FQNNGV. The CDR3 spells CASSPGNQETQYF. The DNA of the CDR3 is TGTGCCAGCAGCCCCGGGAATCAAGAGACCCAGTACTTC.

This clone was detected only a few times. The V gene is TRBV4-3, the J gene TRBJ2-7; 9 bases fit TRBD2. After removal of 0 bases from V and 6 bases from J, the junction contained 6 bases not matched to a gene. CDR3 size: 15 residues. Germline lookup yields CDR1 LGHNA and CDR2 YSLEER. The CDR3 loop reads CASSQDGVAGVEQYF. The CDR3 DNA follows: TGCGCCAGCAGCCAAGATGGGGTAGCGGGAGTCGAGCAGTACTTC.

CDR3 residues: CASSYGTGNSPLHF. CDR3 nucleotides: TGTGCCAGTAGTTACGGGACAGGAAATTCACCCCTCCACTTT. The chain couples TRBV19 to TRBJ1-6; TRBD1 matches 8 bases. Germline CDR1 LNHDA, CDR2 SQIVND (reference sequence). CDR3 length: 14 residues. Germline trimming cut 5 bases from V and 7 bases from J; bases unmatched to any gene: 4.

This clone showed up just a few times. The chain combines TRBV7-3 with TRBJ1-1, with TRBD1 matching 9 bases. The CDR3 has 15 residues. With V trimmed by 5 bases and J by 1 base, 5 bases remained unmatched. The V gene's germline CDR1 is SGHTA and CDR2 FQGTGA. The CDR3 region has the DNA TGTGCCAGCAGCCCGACAGGGGGTGAGAACACTGAAGCTTTCTTT. Protein: CASSPTGGENTEAFF.

The chain is built from TRBV13 and TRBJ2-4, with 16 positions matching TRBD2. Unmatched junction bases numbered 7, after V lost 4 bases and J lost 1 base. The V gene's germline CDR1 is PRHDT and CDR2 FYEKMQ (reference sequence). The CDR3 consists of 19 residues. The CDR3 nucleotides read TGTGCCAGCAGCTCAACGGGACTAGCGGGAGGGTGGGCCAAAAACATTCAGTACTTC. Translation gives CASSSTGLAGGWAKNIQYF. The variable domain in full, with the rest retrieved from reference TRBV13 and TRBJ2-4, is AAGVIQSPRHLIKEKRETATLKCYPIPRHDTVYWYQQGPGQDPQFLISFYEKMQSDKGSIPDRFSAQQFSDYHSELNMSSLELGDSALYFCASSSTGLAGGWAKNIQYFGAGTRLSVL.

The V call is TRBV5-6, the J call TRBJ2-7; D unresolved. Germline loops: CDR1 SGHDT, CDR2 YYEEEE. V was pared by 4 bases and J by 1 base, with 12 bases between. CDR3 size: 14 residues. The CDR3 coding sequence is TGTGCCAGCAGCCCCGAAGCCTCTTCCTACGAGCAGTACTTC. This sequence encodes CASSPEASSYEQYF.

This clone was seen more than once but under ten times. The chain carries TRBV6-5 and TRBJ1-4, with a weak D call TRBD1 (6 bases). V was clipped by 6 bases and J by 7 bases, with 18 bases between them. Germline CDR1 and CDR2: MNHEY and SVGAGI. There are 15 residues in the CDR3. The CDR3 loop is CASSPKGGGGEKLFF. The CDR3 nucleotides are TGTGCCAGCAGCCCCAAGGGGGGCGGGGGTGAAAAACTGTTTTTT.

J is TRBJ2-6 and V is TRBV18, with a tentative D call TRBD2 (6 bases). The CDR3 loop spans 15 amino acids. The V end lost 3 bases, the J end lost 0 bases, and 6 bases lay between the germline ends. Germline values: CDR1 KGHSH, CDR2 LQKENI. The CDR3 sequence: CASSPGSSGANVLTF. As DNA, the CDR3 is TGTGCCAGCTCACCCGGGAGCTCTGGGGCCAACGTCCTGACTTTC.

The gene calls are TRBV30 and TRBJ2-2; TRBD2 is a possible D gene (6 bases). Deletions cut 4 bases from V and 1 base from J, with 10 bases between. This CDR3 comprises 14 residues. The germline V gene encodes CDR1 GTSNPN and CDR2 SVGIG (reference sequence). The CDR3 DNA is TGTGCCTGGACCGCGGGACTGAACACCGGGGAGCTGTTTTTT. Translating gives CAWTAGLNTGELFF.

The genes are TRBV30 and TRBJ1-4; the D gene is possibly TRBD1 (5 bases). The germline V gene encodes CDR1 GTSNPN and CDR2 SVGIG (reference sequence). The length of the CDR3 is 15 residues. The germline V and J ends were trimmed by 5 bases and 8 bases, with 21 bases remaining between them. This CDR3 is CAWRGGVGLREKLFF. The CDR3, as DNA: TGTGCCTGGCGCGGGGGTGTGGGGCTGCGGGAAAAACTGTTTTTT.

The chain recombines TRBV18 with TRBJ1-5; 7 bases agree with TRBD1. Germline values: CDR1 KGHSH, CDR2 LQKENI. This CDR3 region has 14 residues. V dropped 6 bases and J dropped 5; count of bases not matched to a gene: 7. The CDR3 nucleotides read TGTGCCAGCTCCCGGACAGGCGACGATCAGCCCCAGCATTTT. It encodes CASSRTGDDQPQHF.

The chain combines TRBV19 with TRBJ1-2, with D perhaps TRBD1 (6 bases). Trimming took off 7 bases at V and 3 bases at J, with 18 bases between the two ends. Germline V gene data show CDR1 as LNHDA and CDR2 as SQIVND (reference sequence). The CDR3 consists of 15 residues. The CDR3 sequence is CASTDLRGGDYGYTF. As DNA, the CDR3 is TGTGCCAGTACCGACCTGAGGGGGGGTGACTATGGCTACACCTTC.

V gene TRBV28 combines with J gene TRBJ2-1; 9 nucleotides agree with TRBD1. The CDR3 contains 16 residues. Germline lookup yields CDR1 MDHEN and CDR2 SYDVKM. J was trimmed by 10 bases and V by 7 bases; bases with no gene match: 17. DNA for the CDR3: TGTGCCAGCATTCCCCCGGGGACAGGGCTTTTGGGAGAGCAGTTCTTC. Translation gives CASIPPGTGLLGEQFF.

The V call is TRBV15, the J call TRBJ2-1; 10 nucleotides match TRBD1. The germline CDR1 and CDR2 sequences are LNHNV and YYDKDF (reference sequence). V gave up 5 bases and J gave up 6 bases; unmatched junction bases: 4. This CDR3 spans 14 amino acids. CDR3: CATSRQGAANEQFF. The CDR3 DNA reads TGTGCCACCAGCCGACAGGGGGCGGCCAATGAGCAGTTCTTC.